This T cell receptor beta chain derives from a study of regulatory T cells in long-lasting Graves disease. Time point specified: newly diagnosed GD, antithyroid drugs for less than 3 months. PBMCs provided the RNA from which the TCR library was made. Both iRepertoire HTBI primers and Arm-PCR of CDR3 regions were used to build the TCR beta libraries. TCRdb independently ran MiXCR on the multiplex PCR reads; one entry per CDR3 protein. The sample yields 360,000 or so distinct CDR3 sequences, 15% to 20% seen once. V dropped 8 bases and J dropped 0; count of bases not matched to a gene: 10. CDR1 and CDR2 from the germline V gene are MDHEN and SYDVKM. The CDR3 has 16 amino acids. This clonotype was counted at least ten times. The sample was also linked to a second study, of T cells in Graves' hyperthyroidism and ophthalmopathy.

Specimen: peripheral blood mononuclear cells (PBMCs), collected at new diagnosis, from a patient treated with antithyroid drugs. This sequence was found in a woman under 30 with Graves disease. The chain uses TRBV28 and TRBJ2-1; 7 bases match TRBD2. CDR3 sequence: CASSTSGTYSYNEQFF. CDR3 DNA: TGTGCCAGCTCCACCAGCGGGACCTACTCCTACAATGAGCAGTTCTTC.